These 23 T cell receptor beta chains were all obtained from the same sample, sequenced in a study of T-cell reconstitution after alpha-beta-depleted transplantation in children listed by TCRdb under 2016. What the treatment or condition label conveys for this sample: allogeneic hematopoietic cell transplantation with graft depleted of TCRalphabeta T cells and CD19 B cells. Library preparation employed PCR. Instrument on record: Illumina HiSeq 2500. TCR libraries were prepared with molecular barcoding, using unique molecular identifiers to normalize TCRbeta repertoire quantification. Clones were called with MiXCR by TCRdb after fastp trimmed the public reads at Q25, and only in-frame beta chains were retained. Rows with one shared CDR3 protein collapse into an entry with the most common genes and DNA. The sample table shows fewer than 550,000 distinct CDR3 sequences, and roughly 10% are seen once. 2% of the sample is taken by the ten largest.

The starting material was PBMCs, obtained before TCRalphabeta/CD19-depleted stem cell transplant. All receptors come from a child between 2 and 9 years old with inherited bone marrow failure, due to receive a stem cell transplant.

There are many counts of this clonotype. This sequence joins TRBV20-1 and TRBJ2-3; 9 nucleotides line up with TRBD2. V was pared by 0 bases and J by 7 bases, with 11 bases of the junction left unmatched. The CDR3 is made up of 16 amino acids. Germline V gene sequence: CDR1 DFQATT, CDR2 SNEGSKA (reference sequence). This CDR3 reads CSARDPASGIRNTQYF. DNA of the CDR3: TGCAGTGCTAGAGATCCGGCTAGCGGGATCAGAAATACGCAGTATTTT.

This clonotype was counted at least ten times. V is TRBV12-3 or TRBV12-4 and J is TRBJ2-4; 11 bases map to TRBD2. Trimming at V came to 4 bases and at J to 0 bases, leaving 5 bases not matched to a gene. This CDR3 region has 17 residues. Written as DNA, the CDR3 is TGTGCCAGCAGTTCGCGACTAGCGGGACTAGCCAAAAACATTCAGTACTTC. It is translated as CASSSRLAGLAKNIQYF.

The CDR3 loop reads CASSPPPGRENQNIQYF. The CDR3, as DNA: TGTGCCAGCAGCCCCCCCCCGGGCCGGGAGAACCAAAACATTCAGTACTTC. The J gene is TRBJ2-4, the V gene TRBV7-9; possible D gene TRBD2, 6 bases. The CDR3 sequence is 17 residues long. Trimming cost V 5 bases and J 5 bases, with 22 bases left between them. Germline assignment: CDR1 SEHNR and CDR2 FQNEAQ (reference sequence).

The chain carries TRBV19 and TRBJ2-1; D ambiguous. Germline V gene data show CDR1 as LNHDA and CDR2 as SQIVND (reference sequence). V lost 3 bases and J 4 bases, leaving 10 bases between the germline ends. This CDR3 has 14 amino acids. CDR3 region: CASSISRVYNEQFF. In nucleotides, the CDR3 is TGTGCCAGTAGTATCTCTCGCGTTTACAATGAGCAGTTCTTC.

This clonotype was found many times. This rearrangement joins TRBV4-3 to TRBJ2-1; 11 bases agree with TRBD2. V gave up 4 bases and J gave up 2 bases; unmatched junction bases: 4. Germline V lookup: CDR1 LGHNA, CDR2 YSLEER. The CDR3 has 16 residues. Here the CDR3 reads CASSPPGLAAYNEQFF. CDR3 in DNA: TGCGCCAGCAGCCCACCGGGACTAGCGGCCTACAATGAGCAGTTCTTC.

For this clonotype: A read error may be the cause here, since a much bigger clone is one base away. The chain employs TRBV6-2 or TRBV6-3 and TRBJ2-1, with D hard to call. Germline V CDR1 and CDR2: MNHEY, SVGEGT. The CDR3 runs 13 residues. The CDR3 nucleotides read TGTGCCAGCTTCAGTAGCTCCTACAATGACCAGTTCTTC. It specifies CASFSSSYNDQFF.

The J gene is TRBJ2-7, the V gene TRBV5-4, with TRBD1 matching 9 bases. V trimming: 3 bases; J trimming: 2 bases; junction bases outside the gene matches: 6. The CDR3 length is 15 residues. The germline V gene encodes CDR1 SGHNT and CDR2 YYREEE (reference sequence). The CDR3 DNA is TGTGCCAGCAGCTCCCCGACAGGGGGTCCCTACGAGCAGTACTTC. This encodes CASSSPTGGPYEQYF. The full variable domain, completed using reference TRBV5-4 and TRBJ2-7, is ETGVTQSPTHLIKTRGQQVTLRCSSQSGHNTVSWYQQALGQGPQFIFQYYREEENGRGNFPPRFSGLQFPNYSSELNVNALELDDSALYLCASSSPTGGPYEQYFGPGTRLTVT.

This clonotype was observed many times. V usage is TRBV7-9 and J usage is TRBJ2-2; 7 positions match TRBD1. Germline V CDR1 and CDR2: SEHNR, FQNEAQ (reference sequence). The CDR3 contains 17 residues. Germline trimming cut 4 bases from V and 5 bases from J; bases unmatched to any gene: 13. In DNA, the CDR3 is TGTGCCAGCAGCTCGTCCCGGGACAGCGGTGGGACCGGGGAGCTGTTTTTT. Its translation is CASSSSRDSGGTGELFF.

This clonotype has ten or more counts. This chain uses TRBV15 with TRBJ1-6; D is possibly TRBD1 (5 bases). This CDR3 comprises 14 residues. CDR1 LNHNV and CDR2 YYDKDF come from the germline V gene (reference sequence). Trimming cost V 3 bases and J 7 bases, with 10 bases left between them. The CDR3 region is CATSRTASNSPLHF. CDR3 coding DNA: TGTGCCACCAGCAGGACAGCTTCAAATTCACCCCTCCACTTT.

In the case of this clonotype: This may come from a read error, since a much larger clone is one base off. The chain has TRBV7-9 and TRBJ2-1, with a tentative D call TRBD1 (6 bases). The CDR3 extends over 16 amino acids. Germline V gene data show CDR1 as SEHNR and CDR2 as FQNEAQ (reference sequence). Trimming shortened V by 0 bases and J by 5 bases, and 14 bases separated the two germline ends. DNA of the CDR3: TGTGCCAGCAGCTTAGCATGGACAGTGGTGAACAATGAGCAGTTCTTC. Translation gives CASSLAWTVVNNEQFF.

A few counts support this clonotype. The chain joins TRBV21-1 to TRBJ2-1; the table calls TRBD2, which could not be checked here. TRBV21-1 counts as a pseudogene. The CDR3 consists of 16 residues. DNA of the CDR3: TGTGCCAGCAGCTCCCGACTAGCGGGAACCTACGATGAGCAGTTCTTC. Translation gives CASSSRLAGTYDEQFF.

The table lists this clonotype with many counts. Here the CDR3 reads CASRTPEGETQYF. In nucleotides, the CDR3 is TGTGCCAGCAGGACCCCGGAGGGGGAGACCCAGTACTTC. The rearrangement joins TRBV27 to TRBJ2-5; D perhaps matches TRBD2 (6 bases). Germline V gene sequence: CDR1 MNHEY, CDR2 SMNVEV (reference sequence). The length of the CDR3 is 13 residues. The ends were cut back, 6 bases at V and 5 bases at J, with 13 bases in the middle.

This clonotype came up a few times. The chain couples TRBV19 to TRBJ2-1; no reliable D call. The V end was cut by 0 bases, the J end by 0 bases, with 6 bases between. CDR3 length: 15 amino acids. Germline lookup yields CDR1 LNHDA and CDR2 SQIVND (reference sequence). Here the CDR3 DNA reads TGTGCCAGTAGTATAGATCGGAACTCCTACAATGAGCAGTTCTTC. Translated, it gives CASSIDRNSYNEQFF.

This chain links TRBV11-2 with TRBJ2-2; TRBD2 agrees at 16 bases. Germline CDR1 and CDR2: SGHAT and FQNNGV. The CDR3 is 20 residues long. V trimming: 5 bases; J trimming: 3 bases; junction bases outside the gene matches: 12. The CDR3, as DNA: TGTGCCAGCAGCGCCCCGGGACTAGCGGGAGGGCCTCGGTACACCGGGGAGCTGTTTTTT. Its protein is CASSAPGLAGGPRYTGELFF.

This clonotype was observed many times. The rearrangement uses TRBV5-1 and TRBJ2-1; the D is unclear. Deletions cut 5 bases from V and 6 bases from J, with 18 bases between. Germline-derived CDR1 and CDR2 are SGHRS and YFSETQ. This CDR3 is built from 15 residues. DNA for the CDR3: TGCGCCAGCAGTCGTGTTTTTGGCCGTATCAATGAGCAGTTCTTC. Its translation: CASSRVFGRINEQFF.

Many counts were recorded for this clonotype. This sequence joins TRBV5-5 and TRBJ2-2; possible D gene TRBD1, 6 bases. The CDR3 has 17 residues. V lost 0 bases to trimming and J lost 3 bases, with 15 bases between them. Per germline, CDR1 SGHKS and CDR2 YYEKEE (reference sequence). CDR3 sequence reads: CASSLAPTGLYTGELFF. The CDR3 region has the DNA TGTGCCAGCAGCTTGGCCCCCACAGGGCTGTACACCGGGGAGCTGTTTTTT.

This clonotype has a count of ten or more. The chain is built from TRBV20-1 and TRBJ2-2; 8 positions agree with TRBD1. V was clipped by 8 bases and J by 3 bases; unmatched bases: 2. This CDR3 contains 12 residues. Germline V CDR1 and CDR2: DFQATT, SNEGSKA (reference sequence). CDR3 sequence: CSQGADTGELFF. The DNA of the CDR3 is TGCAGTCAGGGGGCGGACACCGGGGAGCTGTTTTTT.

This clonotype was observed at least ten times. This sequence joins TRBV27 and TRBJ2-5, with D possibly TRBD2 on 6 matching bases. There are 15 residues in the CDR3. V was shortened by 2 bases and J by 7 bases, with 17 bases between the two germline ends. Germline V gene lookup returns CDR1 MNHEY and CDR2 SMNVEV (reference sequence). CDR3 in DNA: TGTGCCAGCAGTTTAAGTCCGGAGGGTGACGGGACCCAGTACTTC. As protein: CASSLSPEGDGTQYF.

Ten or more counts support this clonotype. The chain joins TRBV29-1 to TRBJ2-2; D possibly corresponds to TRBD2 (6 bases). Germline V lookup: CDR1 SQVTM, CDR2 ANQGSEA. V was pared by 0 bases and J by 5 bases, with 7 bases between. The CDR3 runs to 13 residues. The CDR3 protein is CSVEEGRTGELFF. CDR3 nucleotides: TGCAGCGTTGAAGAAGGGAGGACCGGGGAGCTGTTTTTT.

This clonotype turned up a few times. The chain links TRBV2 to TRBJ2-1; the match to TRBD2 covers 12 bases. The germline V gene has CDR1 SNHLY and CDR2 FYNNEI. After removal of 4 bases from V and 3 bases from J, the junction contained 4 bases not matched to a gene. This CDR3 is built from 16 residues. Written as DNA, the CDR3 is TGTGCCAGCAGTGCAGGACTAGCGGGACTCTACAATGAGCAGTTCTTC. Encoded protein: CASSAGLAGLYNEQFF.

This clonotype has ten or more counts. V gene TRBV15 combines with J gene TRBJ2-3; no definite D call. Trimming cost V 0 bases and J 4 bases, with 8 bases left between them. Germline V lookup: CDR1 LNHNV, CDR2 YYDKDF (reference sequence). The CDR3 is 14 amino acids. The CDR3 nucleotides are TGTGCCACCAGCAGAGATCTCTGGGCAGATACGCAGTATTTT. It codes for CATSRDLWADTQYF.

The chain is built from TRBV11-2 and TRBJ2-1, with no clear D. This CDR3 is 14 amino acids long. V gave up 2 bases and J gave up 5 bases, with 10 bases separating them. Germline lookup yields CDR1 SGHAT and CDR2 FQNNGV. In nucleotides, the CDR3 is TGTGCCAGCAGCTTAACGCTCAGAGACAATGAGCAGTTCTTC. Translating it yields CASSLTLRDNEQFF.

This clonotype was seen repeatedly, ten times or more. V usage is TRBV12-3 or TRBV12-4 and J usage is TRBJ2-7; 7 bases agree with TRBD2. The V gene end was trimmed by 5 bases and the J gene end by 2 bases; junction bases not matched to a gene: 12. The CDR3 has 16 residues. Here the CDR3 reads CASSRGIGRSTYEQYF. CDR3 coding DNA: TGTGCCAGCAGTCGAGGTATCGGGAGGTCCACCTACGAGCAGTACTTC.